One and the same sample provided the 18 T cell receptor beta chains below, sequenced in a study of breast tumors, draining lymph nodes, adjacent tissues. The lymph nodes were axillary draining lymph nodes from breast cancer patients. TCRdb analysed the multiplex PCR reads with MiXCR anew, one entry per CDR3 protein. In the table there are about 270,000 distinct CDR3 sequences, around 31% of which are singletons. Sequencing used axillary lymph node tissue. These receptors originate from a female donor with breast cancer. Some clones in this sample may be carry-over from other donors' samples.

The V and J genes are TRBV5-1 and TRBJ1-1; 7 positions match TRBD1. V shed 4 bases and J 0 bases; nucleotides not matched to a gene: 6. From germline, CDR1 is SGHRS and CDR2 YFSETQ. CDR3 length: 15 amino acids. The CDR3 is CASSLGTALNTEAFF. The CDR3 DNA sequence: TGCGCCAGCAGCCTCGGGACAGCCCTGAACACTGAAGCTTTCTTT.

This sequence joins TRBV7-9 and TRBJ2-2; either TRBD1 or TRBD2 may supply D (5 bases each). Germline V CDR1 and CDR2: SEHNR, FQNEAQ (reference sequence). The CDR3 contains 15 residues. V was trimmed by 3 bases and J by 0 bases, leaving 8 bases between them. The CDR3 protein is CASSLGRSNTGELFF. DNA of the CDR3: TGTGCCAGCAGCTTGGGACGGTCGAACACCGGGGAGCTGTTTTTT.

The table lists this clonotype with many counts. Here the CDR3 DNA reads TGTGCCAGCAGCTTACGGATCGGACTAGCGGGAAACAATGAGCAGTTCTTC. Translating it yields CASSLRIGLAGNNEQFF. The genes are TRBV11-2 and TRBJ2-1; 12 positions match TRBD2. Germline CDR1 reads SGHAT; CDR2 reads FQNNGV. The length of the CDR3 is 17 residues. The trim removed 2 bases at V and 5 bases at J, leaving 7 bases unmatched.

This clonotype appeared many times. The J gene is TRBJ2-7, the V gene TRBV9, with a tentative D call TRBD2 (5 bases). The germline gives CDR1 SGDLS, CDR2 YYNGEE. V was clipped by 4 bases and J by 10 bases, with 15 bases between them. This CDR3 has 12 amino acids. CDR3 nucleotide sequence: TGTGCCAGCAGCACCCGAGCCGGGAAACAGTACTTC. It codes for CASSTRAGKQYF.

This clonotype came up many times. The rearrangement uses TRBV6-5 and TRBJ1-3; D is undetermined. V lost 7 bases, J lost 0 bases, and 4 bases lay in between. The CDR3 loop spans 12 amino acids. Germline V gene lookup returns CDR1 MNHEY and CDR2 SVGAGI. The CDR3 loop is CASKSSGNTIYF. The CDR3, as DNA: TGTGCCAGCAAATCCTCTGGAAACACCATATATTTT.

At least ten counts were recorded for this clonotype. V and J are TRBV5-5 and TRBJ2-5; 8 nucleotides align to TRBD1. Germline CDR1 is SGHKS and CDR2 is YYEKEE (reference sequence). V shed 4 bases, J shed 4 bases, and the junction held 6 bases outside the gene matches. This CDR3 contains 14 residues. CDR3 sequence reads: CASSAGTGGETQYF. In nucleotides, the CDR3 is TGTGCCAGCAGCGCTGGGACAGGTGGAGAGACCCAGTACTTC.

The chain combines TRBV10-1 with TRBJ1-1; D unresolved. Per germline, CDR1 WNHNN and CDR2 SYGVQD (reference sequence). V was trimmed by 3 bases and J by 9 bases, leaving 14 bases between them. The CDR3 totals 13 residues. CDR3 sequence: CASSELRAGQAFF. DNA of the CDR3: TGCGCCAGCAGTGAACTAAGGGCCGGACAAGCTTTCTTT.

On this clonotype: This clone may be a read error of a much larger clone one base away. This chain uses TRBV5-6 with TRBJ2-7; D ambiguous. V dropped 0 bases and J dropped 2 bases, with 9 bases sitting between them. Germline V gene lookup returns CDR1 SGHDT and CDR2 YYEEEE. This CDR3 has 14 residues. This CDR3 is CASSLDTSAYEQYF. The CDR3 bases are TGTGCCAGCAGCTTGGACACATCCGCCTACGAGCAGTACTTC.

The chain carries TRBV15 and TRBJ1-3; D might be TRBD1 (5 bases). V was shortened by 6 bases and J by 8 bases, with 29 bases between the two germline ends. The CDR3 extends over 18 amino acids. Per the germline V gene, CDR1 is LNHNV and CDR2 is YYDKDF (reference sequence). DNA for the CDR3: TGTGCCACCAGTTCCCCGGGACGGCTCGCTAACTATGGCTACACCATATATTTT. It yields the protein CATSSPGRLANYGYTIYF. Using reference TRBV15 and TRBJ1-3 for the parts outside the CDR3, the full variable domain is DAMVIQNPRYQVTQFGKPVTLSCSQTLNHNVMYWYQQKSSQAPKLLFHYYDKDFNNEADTPDNFQSRRPNTSFCFLDIRSPGLGDTAMYLCATSSPGRLANYGYTIYFGEGSWLTVV.

The sample holds a few counts of this clonotype. The junction departs from germline at one end; a sequencing error may be responsible. V usage is TRBV6-5 and J usage is TRBJ1-2; no clear D. The germline gives CDR1 MNHEY, CDR2 SVGAGI. The CDR3 loop spans 13 amino acids. CDR3 loop: CASSHSGNYGYTF. The CDR3 DNA sequence: TGTGCCAGCAGTCACTCCGGGAACTATGGCTACACCTTC.

This clonotype was seen repeatedly, ten times or more. V is TRBV20-1 and J is TRBJ1-5; possible D gene TRBD1, 6 bases. Germline CDR1 and CDR2: DFQATT and SNEGSKA (reference sequence). The V gene lost 3 bases and the J gene lost 5 bases, with 14 bases spanning the gap. The CDR3 extends over 14 amino acids. DNA of the CDR3: TGCAGTGCTAGGAAACAGGGTCCGGATCAGCCCCAGCATTTT. Amino acid sequence: CSARKQGPDQPQHF.

This clonotype was seen ten or more times. The V gene is TRBV20-1, the J gene TRBJ2-1; D is possibly TRBD2 (6 bases). CDR3 length: 12 residues. Germline V lookup: CDR1 DFQATT, CDR2 SNEGSKA (reference sequence). The CDR3 DNA sequence: TGCAGCGCAAAGGGACTCTTTCTTGAGCAGTTCTTC. Amino acids: CSAKGLFLEQFF.

This clonotype occurred many times. The chain joins TRBV7-2 to TRBJ2-1; D possibly corresponds to TRBD1 (6 bases). V was clipped by 5 bases and J by 4 bases, with 15 bases between them. This CDR3 is built from 15 residues. Germline V lookup: CDR1 SGHTA, CDR2 FQGNSA. In nucleotides, the CDR3 is TGTGCCAGCAGCCAATCAGGGGTGGGGTACAATGAGCAGTTCTTC. Its protein is CASSQSGVGYNEQFF.

The table lists this clonotype with many counts. The chain is built from TRBV30 and TRBJ1-2; 7 bases fit TRBD1. Germline V gene lookup returns CDR1 GTSNPN and CDR2 SVGIG (reference sequence). V shed 3 bases, J shed 7 bases, and the junction held 8 bases outside the gene matches. The CDR3 has 13 amino acids. CDR3 coding DNA: TGTGCCTGGAGCTACAGGGGACCGGGTGGCTACACCTTC. As protein: CAWSYRGPGGYTF.

V is TRBV2 and J is TRBJ2-3; 8 nucleotides match TRBD2. Germline V lookup: CDR1 SNHLY, CDR2 FYNNEI. The CDR3 spans 14 residues. V trimming: 11 bases; J trimming: 5 bases; junction bases outside the gene matches: 12. The DNA of the CDR3 is TGTGCCGGCCTGCCTAGCGGGCGTGGAGATACGCAGTATTTT. It specifies CAGLPSGRGDTQYF.

This clonotype appeared once. V usage is TRBV25-1 and J usage is TRBJ2-1; TRBD2 matches at 9 bases. Germline V gene lookup returns CDR1 MGHDK and CDR2 SYGVNS. The CDR3 consists of 15 residues. The junction had 5 bases not matched to a gene; V was cut back by 2 bases and J by 6 bases. CDR3 protein: CASSEAGGHPNEQFF. The CDR3 DNA is TGTGCCAGCAGTGAAGCGGGAGGGCACCCCAATGAGCAGTTCTTC.

This clonotype was observed many times. This chain joins TRBV6-4 and TRBJ2-1; TRBD2 matches 10 bases. Germline-derived CDR1 and CDR2 are MRHNA and SNTAGT. The CDR3 extends over 15 amino acids. Unmatched junction bases numbered 5, after V lost 4 bases and J lost 5 bases. CDR3 coding DNA: TGTGCCAGCAGTGCCGGGCTAGCGGGAGACAATGAGCAGTTCTTC. Its translation: CASSAGLAGDNEQFF.

This clonotype has ten or more counts. The V gene is TRBV11-3, the J gene TRBJ2-7; no firm D call. The V gene's germline CDR1 is SGHNT and CDR2 YENEEA. The CDR3 loop spans 14 amino acids. With 5 bases removed from V and 4 bases from J, the gap between germline ends came to 15 bases. CDR3 DNA sequence: TGTGCCAGCAGCCCCCCCCGGGCCTTATACGAGCAGTACTTC. Encoded protein: CASSPPRALYEQYF.